One sample yielded the 27 T cell receptor beta chains listed below, sequenced in a study of T cell repertoires in cytomegalovirus infection. These TCRs' antigens remain unknown. Via MiXCR, TCRdb re-called the reads, giving one row per CDR3 protein. Of about 310,000 distinct CDR3 sequences in the sample, around 25% are singletons; the top ten hold 13%. Sample: cultured PBMCs, taken from culture after CMV antigen stimulation. The receptors here all came from a human donor in good health (CMV status not recorded). Some clones in this sample may be carry-over from other donors' samples.

The V and J genes are TRBV12-3 or TRBV12-4 and TRBJ1-2; possibly TRBD1 for D (5 bases). V was pared by 4 bases and J by 6 bases, with 21 bases between. This CDR3 contains 16 residues. CDR3 amino acids: CASSSTGGAGVHGYTF. CDR3 DNA: TGTGCCAGCAGTTCGACGGGAGGGGCCGGAGTTCATGGCTACACCTTC.

There are many counts of this clonotype. CDR3: CASSLEASGRTGGANVLTF. In DNA, the CDR3 is TGTGCCAGCAGCTTAGAGGCTAGCGGGAGAACGGGAGGGGCCAACGTCCTGACTTTC. The V call is TRBV7-6, the J call TRBJ2-6, with 10 bases identical to TRBD2. Losses at the gene ends were 1 base for V and 4 bases for J; bases not matched to a gene: 10. CDR1 and CDR2 from the germline V gene are SGHVS and FNYEAQ. This CDR3 spans 19 amino acids.

In this sample, this clonotype turned up a few times. J is TRBJ2-7 and V is TRBV6-2 or TRBV6-3; D not certain. The CDR3 runs to 14 residues. With 0 bases removed from V and 4 bases from J, the gap between germline ends came to 10 bases. Germline lookup yields CDR1 MNHEY and CDR2 SVGEGT. The CDR3 sequence is CASSYSRLSYEQYF. CDR3 in DNA: TGTGCCAGCAGTTACTCTCGGCTGTCATACGAGCAGTACTTC.

A few counts support this clonotype. The genes are TRBV12-3 or TRBV12-4 and TRBJ2-1; a weak D match, TRBD2 (5 bases). Trimming shortened V by 5 bases and J by 9 bases, and 23 bases separated the two germline ends. The CDR3 has 16 amino acids. The CDR3 region is CASSPRIGPGSGEQFF. Written as DNA, the CDR3 is TGTGCCAGCAGTCCCCGTATAGGACCGGGATCGGGTGAGCAGTTCTTC.

This clonotype has a handful of counts. The chain carries TRBV7-2 and TRBJ1-1; 7 bases map to TRBD1. CDR1 and CDR2 (germline): SGHTA, FQGNSA. CDR3 size: 16 residues. Germline trimming cut 2 bases from V and 0 bases from J; bases unmatched to any gene: 6. The CDR3 protein is CASSLIQGQLNTEAFF. CDR3 nucleotides: TGTGCCAGCAGCTTAATCCAGGGACAGTTGAACACTGAAGCTTTCTTT.

This chain connects TRBV2 to TRBJ2-1, with D perhaps matching TRBD2 (7 bases). V was pared by 3 bases and J by 3 bases, with 12 bases between. The CDR3 is 15 residues long. Germline CDR1 SNHLY, CDR2 FYNNEI. The DNA of the CDR3 is TGTGCCAGCAGTGAGGTCGGGGGGCTCTACAATGAGCAGTTCTTC. Amino acids: CASSEVGGLYNEQFF.

The genes are TRBV12-3 or TRBV12-4 and TRBJ2-5; maybe TRBD1 (5 bases). The ends were cut back, 10 bases at V and 5 bases at J, with 20 bases in the middle. The CDR3 has 14 amino acids. CDR3 bases: TGTGCCACCAAACCCCAGGGCCCCTGGGAGACCCAGTACTTC. This sequence encodes CATKPQGPWETQYF.

J is TRBJ2-7 and V is TRBV11-2; D perhaps matches TRBD2 (5 bases). Per the germline V gene, CDR1 is SGHAT and CDR2 is FQNNGV. Trimming removed 1 base at V and 2 bases at J, with 6 bases between. The CDR3 contains 13 residues. CDR3 nucleotides: TGTGCCAGCAGCTTAGTACTAGCCTACGAGCAGTACTTC. This sequence encodes CASSLVLAYEQYF.

The chain recombines TRBV7-9 with TRBJ2-5, with unresolved D. CDR1 and CDR2 (germline): SEHNR, FQNEAQ (reference sequence). CDR3 size: 17 residues. Trimming shortened V by 0 bases and J by 0 bases, and 14 bases separated the two germline ends. CDR3 loop: CASSLARNSLNQETQYF. CDR3 nucleotide sequence: TGTGCCAGCAGCTTAGCGCGGAACAGTTTAAACCAAGAGACCCAGTACTTC.

This clonotype was counted a few times. The rearrangement links TRBV4-1 to TRBJ2-7, with 16 positions matching TRBD2. Per the germline V gene, CDR1 is MGHRA and CDR2 is YSYEKL. CDR3 size: 18 residues. V lost 3 bases, J lost 6 bases, and 11 bases stayed unmatched. DNA of the CDR3: TGCGCCAGCAGCCACCCCGGGACTAGCGGGAGGGCCTCGGCCGAGCAGTACTTC. Translating it yields CASSHPGTSGRASAEQYF.

The rearrangement links TRBV4-3 to TRBJ2-5, with D possibly being TRBD1 (6 bases). Germline values: CDR1 LGHNA, CDR2 YSLEER. CDR3 length: 15 residues. Trimming pared 0 bases from V and 2 bases from J, leaving 10 bases between. The CDR3 DNA sequence: TGCGCCAGCAGCCAAGAGGGACACCTTCAAGAGACCCAGTACTTC. Its translation is CASSQEGHLQETQYF.

The rearrangement uses TRBV12-5 and TRBJ2-3; tentatively, D is TRBD1 (6 bases). Deletions cut 1 base from V and 6 bases from J, with 14 bases between. The germline gives CDR1 LGHNT, CDR2 FRNRAP. This CDR3 contains 15 residues. The CDR3, as DNA: TGTGCTAGTGGTTTGGGGTCAGGGGAGAGGGATACGCAGTATTTT. Translating it yields CASGLGSGERDTQYF.

This clonotype was seen ten or more times. The CDR3 reads CASSPTSGRGYTF. CDR3 DNA sequence: TGTGCCAGCAGCCCGACCTCAGGTCGAGGCTACACCTTC. The chain combines TRBV7-2 with TRBJ1-2; D is undetermined. The CDR3 has 13 amino acids. From germline, CDR1 is SGHTA and CDR2 FQGNSA. Trimming shortened V by 5 bases and J by 8 bases, and 15 bases separated the two germline ends.

This clonotype was recorded at least ten times. The CDR3 DNA sequence: TGTGCCAGCAGCTTTGTTACAGATACGCAGTATTTT. It encodes CASSFVTDTQYF. The chain uses TRBV7-2 and TRBJ2-3, with unresolved D. Germline assignment: CDR1 SGHTA and CDR2 FQGNSA. V was cut by 3 bases and J by 3 bases, with 4 bases left in between. The CDR3 contains 12 residues.

This sequence joins TRBV12-5 and TRBJ2-7; D ambiguous. Germline CDR1 is LGHNT and CDR2 is FRNRAP. Deletions cut 2 bases from V and 5 bases from J, with 7 bases between. CDR3 size: 12 residues. DNA of the CDR3: TGTGCTAGTGGTTTGAACCAGAACGAGCAGTACTTC. Its translation: CASGLNQNEQYF.

This clonotype was observed many times. The CDR3 spells CASSLTPRPDGGDEQYV. CDR3 nucleotides: TGTGCCAGCAGCCTTACGCCGAGGCCTGACGGGGGTGACGAGCAGTACGTC. The chain couples TRBV3-1 to TRBJ2-7; D is perhaps TRBD2 (6 bases). This CDR3 spans 17 amino acids. V gave up 4 bases and J gave up 5 bases, with 24 bases separating them. Germline assignment: CDR1 LGHDT and CDR2 YNNKEL (reference sequence).

Only a few counts were recorded for this clonotype. The chain carries TRBV5-4 and TRBJ2-3; TRBD1 matches at 7 bases. CDR3 size: 17 residues. V lost 7 bases, J lost 2 bases, and 16 bases stayed unmatched. Germline CDR1 reads SGHNT; CDR2 reads YYREEE (reference sequence). This CDR3 reads CASVPGQPIEDTDTQYF. CDR3 DNA: TGTGCCAGCGTACCGGGACAGCCCATAGAGGACACAGATACGCAGTATTTT.

V gene TRBV7-9 combines with J gene TRBJ2-2; no clear D gene. V lost 2 bases, J lost 6 bases, and 7 bases lay in between. This CDR3 has 13 residues. Germline CDR1 is SEHNR and CDR2 is FQNEAQ (reference sequence). In nucleotides, the CDR3 is TGTGCCAGCAGCTTACTAGTCGCCGGGGAGCTGTTTTTT. This translates into CASSLLVAGELFF.

The sample holds many counts of this clonotype. This sequence joins TRBV19 and TRBJ1-1; D is unresolved. Deletions cut 5 bases from V and 6 bases from J, with 16 bases between. The CDR3 runs to 14 residues. Germline V gene sequence: CDR1 LNHDA, CDR2 SQIVND (reference sequence). CDR3: CASSLGSEHPEAFF. As DNA, the CDR3 is TGTGCCAGTAGTCTGGGCTCTGAACACCCTGAAGCTTTCTTT.

The CDR3 loop reads CASRRMTGVTTYEQYF. Written as DNA, the CDR3 is TGTGCCAGCCGACGGATGACAGGAGTAACTACCTACGAGCAGTACTTC. The rearrangement joins TRBV6-2 or TRBV6-3 to TRBJ2-7; tentatively, D is TRBD1 (6 bases). Looked up from germline, CDR1 is MNHEY and CDR2 is SVGEGT. V was clipped by 8 bases and J by 2 bases, with 22 bases between them. This CDR3 contains 16 residues.

The J gene is TRBJ2-4, the V gene TRBV12-3 or TRBV12-4, with TRBD2 matching over 7 bases. The CDR3 sequence is 14 residues long. Losses at the gene ends were 5 bases for V and 8 bases for J; bases not matched to a gene: 9. The CDR3 loop reads CASSLAGVGDIQYF. CDR3 sequence (DNA): TGTGCCAGCAGTCTCGCGGGAGTCGGCGACATTCAGTACTTC.

The V gene is TRBV6-8, the J gene TRBJ1-1; the match to TRBD1 covers 7 bases. CDR3 length: 15 amino acids. CDR1 is MNHGY and CDR2 is SAAAGT in the germline V gene. The V gene end was trimmed by 0 bases and the J gene end by 5 bases; junction bases not matched to a gene: 6. The CDR3 DNA is TGTGCCAGCAGTTACTCGAGGGAGGGGGCGACTGAAGCTTTCTTT. It yields the protein CASSYSREGATEAFF.

There are a few counts of this clonotype. The chain recombines TRBV19 with TRBJ1-4; D might be TRBD1 (5 bases). The ends were cut back, 7 bases at V and 0 bases at J, with 15 bases in the middle. Germline V gene data show CDR1 as LNHDA and CDR2 as SQIVND (reference sequence). This CDR3 has 16 residues. CDR3 sequence (DNA): TGTGCCAGTACCATTGGGGGAGGTGCAACTAATGAAAAACTGTTTTTT. It yields the protein CASTIGGGATNEKLFF.

This clonotype was picked up many times. The V gene is TRBV7-8, the J gene TRBJ1-1; D is unclear. Trimming shortened V by 0 bases and J by 2 bases, and 7 bases separated the two germline ends. The length of the CDR3 is 14 residues. Germline CDR1 SGHVS, CDR2 FQNEAQ. CDR3 nucleotide sequence: TGTGCCAGCAGCTTAGCTGGGTCCAACACTGAAGCTTTCTTT. Translated: CASSLAGSNTEAFF.

The chain combines TRBV10-3 with TRBJ2-6; no clear D. CDR1 ENHRY and CDR2 SYGVKD come from the germline V gene. With 10 bases removed from V and 0 bases from J, the gap between germline ends came to 10 bases. The CDR3 loop spans 14 amino acids. This CDR3 reads CATKLSSGANVLTF. CDR3 bases: TGTGCCACAAAACTTAGCTCTGGGGCCAACGTCCTGACTTTC.

This rearrangement joins TRBV29-1 to TRBJ2-2, with 10 bases lining up with TRBD2. Per the germline V gene, CDR1 is SQVTM and CDR2 is ANQGSEA. V trimming: 7 bases; J trimming: 3 bases; junction bases outside the gene matches: 5. This CDR3 comprises 14 residues. The CDR3 coding sequence is TGCAGCGCTTCTAGCGGGAGTTACACCGGGGAGCTGTTTTTT. This codes for CSASSGSYTGELFF.

V and J are TRBV5-4 and TRBJ2-1, with D maybe TRBD1 (7 bases). The V end lost 4 bases, the J end lost 6 bases, and 17 bases lay between the germline ends. This CDR3 has 15 amino acids. CDR1 SGHNT and CDR2 YYREEE come from the germline V gene (reference sequence). The CDR3 reads CASSPAGGGLNEQFF. DNA for the CDR3: TGTGCCAGCAGCCCGGCTGGAGGGGGCCTCAATGAGCAGTTCTTC.